A selection of T cell receptor beta chains follows, all from one sample in a study of blood T cell repertoires in COVID-19. The protocol was immunoSEQ multiplex PCR, while the TCRdb copy is restricted to in-frame clones and leaves out a portion. The table has about 170,000 clones, around 93% seen once. The sequenced sample consisted of peripheral blood. All receptors derive from a woman aged 45 to 65 with acute or convalescent COVID-19. Both conserved end residues are part of each CDR3. A D gene is named only where the DNA matches it firmly. Clone sizes are given selectively: once, few, many, or a class where the clone is expanded.

TRBV13,.,TRBJ1-6,.,CASSFWDNNSPLHF,TGTGCCAGCAGCTTTTGGGACAACAATTCACCCCTCCACTTT
TRBV3-1/TRBV3-2,.,TRBJ1-1,.,CASSQDKVGGRSEAFF,TGTGCCAGCAGCCAAGATAAGGTCGGGGGGAGGTCTGAAGCTTTCTTT
TRBV19,.,TRBJ1-4,.,CASSIMDWEKLFF,TGTGCCAGTAGTATAATGGACTGGGAAAAACTGTTTTTT
TRBV30,.,TRBJ2-1,.,CAWRARNGRGAGEQFF,TGTGCCTGGAGGGCCCGAAATGGACGGGGGGCGGGGGAGCAGTTCTTC
TRBV13,.,TRBJ2-7,.,CASSLVGGAAHEQYF,TGTGCCAGCAGCTTAGTCGGCGGGGCTGCCCACGAGCAGTACTTC
TRBV2,.,TRBJ1-5,.,CASSPRGIGSNQPQHF,TGTGCCAGCAGCCCACGGGGGATAGGGAGCAATCAGCCCCAGCATTTT
TRBV6-6,TRBD2,TRBJ2-7,.,CASSPSWREGEQYF,TGTGCCAGCAGTCCCTCGTGGCGGGAGGGAGAGCAGTACTTC
TRBV27,.,TRBJ1-1,few,CASSPAGSTEAFF,TGTGCCAGCAGCCCTGCCGGTAGCACTGAAGCTTTCTTT
TRBV6-2/TRBV6-3,.,TRBJ2-5,.,CASSYPYQETQYF,TGTGCCAGCAGTTACCCCTACCAAGAGACCCAGTACTTC
TRBV4-1,.,TRBJ1-6,.,CASSQENTENSPLHF,TGCGCCAGCAGCCAAGAAAACACAGAGAATTCACCCCTCCACTTT
TRBV19,.,TRBJ1-6,.,CASSIPMNSPLHF,TGTGCCAGTAGTATACCAATGAATTCACCCCTCCACTTT
TRBV7-6,.,TRBJ2-7,.,CASSLAGAGASYEQYF,TGTGCCAGCAGCTTAGCCGGGGCGGGGGCTTCCTACGAGCAGTACTTC
TRBV11-1,TRBD1,TRBJ1-1,.,CASSFRTGSLENEAFF,TGTGCCAGCAGCTTTAGGACAGGGTCATTGGAGAATGAAGCTTTCTTT
TRBV24-1,.,TRBJ2-3,.,CATSRKYEVTDTQYF,TGTGCCACCAGTAGGAAGTATGAGGTCACAGATACGCAGTATTTT
TRBV28,TRBD1,TRBJ1-4,.,CASSFIGRGRTNEKLFF,TGTGCCAGCAGTTTTATCGGGAGGGGGCGAACTAATGAAAAACTGTTTTTT
TRBV28,TRBD1,TRBJ1-1,.,CATETERGRGTEAFF,TGTGCCACCGAAACCGAGAGGGGGCGGGGTACTGAAGCTTTCTTT
TRBV4-3,TRBD1,TRBJ2-1,.,CASSHGTGGDNEQFF,TGCGCCAGCAGCCATGGGACAGGGGGGGACAATGAGCAGTTCTTC
TRBV4-1,TRBD1,TRBJ2-5,.,CASSQHGTGGETQYF,TGCGCCAGCAGCCAACACGGGACAGGGGGAGAGACCCAGTACTTC
TRBV20-1,.,TRBJ2-7,.,CSARWGPEQYF,TGCAGTGCCCGGTGGGGGCCCGAGCAGTACTTC
TRBV4-3,.,TRBJ1-1,once,CASSQDLAGSTEAFF,TGCGCCAGCAGCCAAGATCTAGCGGGGTCCACTGAAGCTTTCTTT
TRBV5-1,.,TRBJ2-5,.,CASSQTVQETQYF,TGCGCCAGCAGCCAGACAGTCCAAGAGACCCAGTACTTC
TRBV7-9,.,TRBJ1-1,once,CASSLGQMNTEAFF,TGTGCCAGCAGCTTAGGTCAGATGAACACTGAAGCTTTCTTT
TRBV24-1,TRBD1,TRBJ2-1,.,CATSDWGHGQGRDEQFF,TGTGCCACCAGTGATTGGGGTCATGGACAGGGAAGGGATGAGCAGTTCTTC
TRBV30,TRBD2,TRBJ2-2,.,CAWSGLAGENTGELFF,TGTGCCTGGAGCGGACTAGCGGGAGAGAACACCGGGGAGCTGTTTTTT
TRBV11-2,.,TRBJ2-1,.,CASSQDRNYNEQFF,TGTGCCAGCAGCCAGGACAGAAACTACAATGAGCAGTTCTTC
TRBV27,TRBD1,TRBJ2-2,.,CASSSRGQGGTGELFF,TGTGCCAGCAGTTCCCGAGGACAGGGGGGCACCGGGGAGCTGTTTTTT
TRBV19,TRBD1,TRBJ1-1,.,CASTLRDRGRGTEAFF,TGTGCCAGTACCCTCCGGGACAGGGGGCGGGGAACTGAAGCTTTCTTT